The 8 T cell receptor beta chains below come from one sample, sequenced in a study of shared clonotypes between healthy human individuals (dated by TCRdb to the early 2020s). Libraries were constructed by the immunoSEQ multiplex PCR assay. This immuneACCESS table, as held by TCRdb, lists in-frame sequences with V and J called but not all clones. Of the missing ones, under half trace to an unresolved V gene in checked studies; the others have no known cause. This sample comprises some 2.1 million clones, roughly 96% of them detected only once. The ten biggest clones cover 0.1% to 0.15% of the sample. The material sequenced was naive CD4+ T cells sorted from blood. The label giving this sample's cell subset or site can be read as: CD45RA+ positively selected. These receptors originate from a man younger than 35 in good health.

This clone has just one count. This sequence joins TRBV6-5 and TRBJ2-7; 9 bases fit TRBD1. This CDR3 region has 15 residues. The ends lost 2 bases at V and 6 bases at J; junction bases unmatched: 8. Germline values: CDR1 MNHEY, CDR2 SVGAGI. The DNA for the CDR3 is TGTGCCAGCAGTTACGGTGGGACAGGGAGTCGCGAGCAGTACTTC. Translating gives CASSYGGTGSREQYF.

On this clone itself: This specimen includes other DNA sequences encoding the same CDR3. The V call is TRBV5-4, the J call TRBJ2-3; 7 bases line up with TRBD2. The V segment lost 0 bases and the J segment 6 bases; nucleotides outside the gene matches: 1. This CDR3 has 13 residues. In germline, CDR1 is SGHNT, CDR2 YYREEE (reference sequence). This chain's CDR3 is CASSLVGGDTQYF. For the CDR3, the DNA is TGTGCCAGCAGCTTGGTGGGGGGGGATACGCAGTATTTT.

This rearrangement joins TRBV28 to TRBJ1-4; unclear D gene. The CDR3 contains 14 residues. In germline, CDR1 is MDHEN, CDR2 SYDVKM. The V and J ends lost 8 bases and 0 bases respectively, with 10 bases between them. The CDR3 loop reads CASVSPATNEKLFF. The CDR3, as DNA: TGTGCCAGCGTCTCGCCAGCAACTAATGAAAAACTGTTTTTT.

This clone was recorded only once. The chain combines TRBV9 with TRBJ2-3; TRBD2 matches 12 bases. The CDR3 is 17 amino acids. V gave up 0 bases and J gave up 1 base; unmatched junction bases: 3. Germline CDR1 reads SGDLS; CDR2 reads YYNGEE. The CDR3 sequence is CASSVDPSGRGTDTQYF. CDR3 bases: TGTGCCAGCAGCGTAGACCCTAGCGGGAGGGGCACAGATACGCAGTATTTT.

The chain uses TRBV28 and TRBJ1-5, with D hard to call. Germline lookup yields CDR1 MDHEN and CDR2 SYDVKM. This CDR3 is built from 15 residues. Between the trimmed V and J ends, which lost 3 bases and 2 bases, there was a span of 11 bases. CDR3 sequence reads: CASSFSTRGNQPQHF. The CDR3 region has the DNA TGTGCCAGCAGTTTCTCCACAAGGGGCAATCAGCCCCAGCATTTT.

This sequence joins TRBV21-1 and TRBJ2-7; the DNA was not compared with TRBD1, the D call given in the table. TRBV21-1 is a pseudogene. The CDR3 is 19 residues long. The CDR3 bases are TGTGCCAGCAGCAAAGGAGGGGTATCCGGGGACAGTTCTTTGTACGAGCAGTACTTC. It yields the protein CASSKGGVSGDSSLYEQYF.

This rearrangement joins TRBV5-1 to TRBJ2-7; tentative D call: TRBD1 (6 bases). The length of the CDR3 is 15 residues. The germline gives CDR1 SGHRS, CDR2 YFSETQ. V was pared by 3 bases and J by 1 base, with 14 bases between. The CDR3 region is CASSYRQVKSYEQYF. The CDR3 nucleotides read TGCGCCAGCAGCTACCGACAGGTAAAATCCTACGAGCAGTACTTC. The full variable domain, with the rest looked up from reference TRBV5-1 and TRBJ2-7, is KAGVTQTPRYLIKTRGQQVTLSCSPISGHRSVSWYQQTPGQGLQFLFEYFSETQRNKGNFPGRFSGRQFSNSRSEMNVSTLELGDSALYLCASSYRQVKSYEQYFGPGTRLTVT.

This chain links TRBV6-5 with TRBJ1-4; unclear D gene. Looked up from germline, CDR1 is MNHEY and CDR2 is SVGAGI. CDR3 length equals 14 residues. Trimming left V 6 bases short and J 0 bases short, with 8 bases between. CDR3 amino acids: CASRRRATNEKLFF. The CDR3 region has the DNA TGTGCCAGCAGACGTCGGGCAACTAATGAAAAACTGTTTTTT.